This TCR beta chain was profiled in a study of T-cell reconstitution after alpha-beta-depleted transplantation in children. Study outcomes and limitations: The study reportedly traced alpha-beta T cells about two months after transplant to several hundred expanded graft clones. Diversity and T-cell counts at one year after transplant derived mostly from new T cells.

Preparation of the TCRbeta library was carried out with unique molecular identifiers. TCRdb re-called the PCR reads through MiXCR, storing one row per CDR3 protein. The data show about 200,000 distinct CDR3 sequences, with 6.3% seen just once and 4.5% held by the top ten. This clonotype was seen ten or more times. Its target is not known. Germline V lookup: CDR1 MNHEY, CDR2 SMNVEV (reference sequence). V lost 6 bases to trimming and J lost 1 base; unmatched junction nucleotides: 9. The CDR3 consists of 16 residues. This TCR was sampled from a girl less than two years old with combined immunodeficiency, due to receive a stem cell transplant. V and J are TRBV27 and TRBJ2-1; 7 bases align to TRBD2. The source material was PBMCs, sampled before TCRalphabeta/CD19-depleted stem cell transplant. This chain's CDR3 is CASSRTSGGSYNEQFF. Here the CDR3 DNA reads TGTGCCAGCAGCCGTACGTCGGGGGGATCCTACAATGAGCAGTTCTTC.